Listed below are T cell receptor beta chains from one sample, sequenced in a study of CXCR3-negative and CXCR3-positive naive CD8 T cells. TCRdb reprocessed the 5' RACE reads and stores each CDR3 protein as one record, lacking DNA. This sample contains about 130,000 distinct CDR3 sequences. Sequenced material: naive CXCR3- CD8+ T cells from blood. These receptors came from a human donor in good health. Some clones in this sample may be carry-over from other donors' samples. CDR3s include the opening cysteine and the closing phenylalanine or tryptophan. Each record gives: J gene, V gene, CDR3 protein.

j_gene: TRBJ2-1
v_gene: TRBV6-1
CDR3aa: CASMGLVLSNEQFF

j_gene: TRBJ2-7
v_gene: TRBV7-6
CDR3aa: CASTGPIDYEQYF

j_gene: TRBJ1-5
v_gene: TRBV28
CDR3aa: CASSLRAGRGPSNQPQHF

j_gene: TRBJ2-7
v_gene: TRBV27
CDR3aa: CASSFRSSGGDEQYF

j_gene: TRBJ2-1
v_gene: TRBV6-2/TRBV6-3
CDR3aa: CASSLTSGITGEQFF

j_gene: TRBJ1-1
v_gene: TRBV4-1
CDR3aa: CASSLRGTDSTEAFF

j_gene: TRBJ2-1
v_gene: TRBV29-1
CDR3aa: CSVEEGRSGAYNEQFF

j_gene: TRBJ1-5
v_gene: TRBV4-1
CDR3aa: CASSQVGQGGQPQHF

j_gene: TRBJ2-7
v_gene: TRBV12-3/TRBV12-4
CDR3aa: CASSWRPSGLRYEQYF

j_gene: TRBJ2-2
v_gene: TRBV6-5
CDR3aa: CASSYSQGTGELFF

j_gene: TRBJ2-1
v_gene: TRBV12-3/TRBV12-4
CDR3aa: CASSLYSISPSAGYNEQFF

j_gene: TRBJ1-1
v_gene: TRBV12-3/TRBV12-4
CDR3aa: CASSFGTPGWTFF

j_gene: TRBJ2-7
v_gene: TRBV10-3
CDR3aa: CAISESRGDEQYF

j_gene: TRBJ2-1
v_gene: TRBV5-8
CDR3aa: CASSLATGDFADEQFF

j_gene: TRBJ2-2
v_gene: TRBV20-1
CDR3aa: CSAGPGIGELFF

j_gene: TRBJ2-1
v_gene: TRBV29-1
CDR3aa: CSVEQAGMYNEQFF

j_gene: TRBJ2-7
v_gene: TRBV28
CDR3aa: CASSFPSLAYEQYF

j_gene: TRBJ2-2
v_gene: TRBV7-9
CDR3aa: CASSRGRGTGELFF

j_gene: TRBJ1-2
v_gene: TRBV6-5
CDR3aa: CASSYLETSNYGYTF

j_gene: TRBJ2-2
v_gene: TRBV12-3/TRBV12-4
CDR3aa: CASSESQGVTGELFF

j_gene: TRBJ1-1
v_gene: TRBV7-9
CDR3aa: CASSPGQGKAPAFF

j_gene: TRBJ1-6
v_gene: TRBV7-2
CDR3aa: CASSLAQGVDGTPLHF

j_gene: TRBJ2-3
v_gene: TRBV20-1
CDR3aa: CRATSGSTDTQYF

j_gene: TRBJ2-2
v_gene: TRBV7-8
CDR3aa: CASRGPSHTGELFF

j_gene: TRBJ2-1
v_gene: TRBV5-5
CDR3aa: CASSWTGQGWNEQFF

j_gene: TRBJ2-1
v_gene: TRBV12-3/TRBV12-4
CDR3aa: CASSQAELDLYNEQFF

j_gene: TRBJ2-3
v_gene: TRBV20-1
CDR3aa: CSARADGPDTDTQYF

j_gene: TRBJ2-7
v_gene: TRBV9
CDR3aa: CASSPPGGFDEQYF

j_gene: TRBJ2-7
v_gene: TRBV28
CDR3aa: CATRGGYEQYF

j_gene: TRBJ2-3
v_gene: TRBV14
CDR3aa: CASSYTQLAGVPDTQYF

j_gene: TRBJ2-7
v_gene: TRBV4-1
CDR3aa: CASSQEGRDEKYF

j_gene: TRBJ2-1
v_gene: TRBV29-1
CDR3aa: CSVVSETDNYNEQFF

j_gene: TRBJ2-5
v_gene: TRBV7-2
CDR3aa: CASSLVYSTKETQYF

j_gene: TRBJ2-3
v_gene: TRBV25-1
CDR3aa: CASRERMDRGRGGTQYF

j_gene: TRBJ2-7
v_gene: TRBV7-8
CDR3aa: CASSSPGGGHYEQYF

j_gene: TRBJ2-3
v_gene: TRBV20-1
CDR3aa: CSATRGPSTDTQYF

j_gene: TRBJ2-7
v_gene: TRBV7-9
CDR3aa: CASSLVEDPSYEQYF

j_gene: TRBJ1-1
v_gene: TRBV20-1
CDR3aa: CSARTGREAFF

j_gene: TRBJ2-2
v_gene: TRBV6-5
CDR3aa: CASSYILAGGGQSGELFF

j_gene: TRBJ2-2
v_gene: TRBV27
CDR3aa: CASSLSPDRAGELFF

j_gene: TRBJ2-2
v_gene: TRBV29-1
CDR3aa: CSVERTGGSSGELFF

j_gene: TRBJ1-1
v_gene: TRBV11-1
CDR3aa: CASSLDGEAFF

j_gene: TRBJ2-3
v_gene: TRBV7-9
CDR3aa: CASSLGGPENTDTQYF

j_gene: TRBJ2-7
v_gene: TRBV7-9
CDR3aa: CASSLAGLLGEQYF

j_gene: TRBJ1-2
v_gene: TRBV12-3/TRBV12-4
CDR3aa: CASSPRGYGYTF

j_gene: TRBJ2-7
v_gene: TRBV4-1
CDR3aa: CASSQDHKTVNEQYF

j_gene: TRBJ1-1
v_gene: TRBV7-3
CDR3aa: CASSLRVGGPRGTEAFF